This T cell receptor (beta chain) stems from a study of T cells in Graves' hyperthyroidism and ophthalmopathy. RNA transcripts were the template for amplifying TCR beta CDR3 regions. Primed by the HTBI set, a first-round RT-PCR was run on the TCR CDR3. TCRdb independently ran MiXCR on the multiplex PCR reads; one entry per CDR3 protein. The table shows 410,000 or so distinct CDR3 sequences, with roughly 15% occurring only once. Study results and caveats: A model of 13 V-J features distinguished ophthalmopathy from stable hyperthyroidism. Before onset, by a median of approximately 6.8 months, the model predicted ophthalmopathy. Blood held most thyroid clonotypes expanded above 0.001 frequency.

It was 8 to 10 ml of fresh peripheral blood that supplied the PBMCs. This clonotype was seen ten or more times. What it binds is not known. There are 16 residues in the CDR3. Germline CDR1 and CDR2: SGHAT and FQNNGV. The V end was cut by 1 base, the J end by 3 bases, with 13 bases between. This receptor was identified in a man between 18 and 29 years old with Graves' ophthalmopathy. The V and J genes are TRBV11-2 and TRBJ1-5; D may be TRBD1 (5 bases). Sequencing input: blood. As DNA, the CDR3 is TGTGCCAGCAGCTTAGGGGGGTGGGCAGACAATCAGCCCCAGCATTTT. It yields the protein CASSLGGWADNQPQHF.